A selection of T cell receptor beta chains follows, all from one sample in a study of shared clonotypes between healthy human individuals. The data were produced by immunoSEQ multiplex PCR, yet TCRdb's version contains in-frame clones alone and is incomplete. The sample lists about 2.4 million clones; 90% to 95% were seen once. What was sequenced was naive CD4+ T cells from PBMCs. All receptors come from a man aged 18-30 years in good health. Some clones in this sample may be carry-over from other donors' samples. Both conserved end residues are part of each CDR3. D genes are given only for firm matches. Not every row has a clone size; where given, it reads once, few, many or a size class.

TGTGCCACCAGCACTACACTGACAGCATTGAACACTGAAGCTTTCTTT | CATSTTLTALNTEAFF | TRBJ1-1 | . | . | TRBV15
TGTGCCAGCAGCTCCCCGGGACAGGGGAATGAGCAGTTCTTC | CASSSPGQGNEQFF | TRBJ2-1 | . | TRBD1 | TRBV11-3
TGTGCCAGCAGCGTCCAGGGGAGGAGCACAGATACGCAGTATTTT | CASSVQGRSTDTQYF | TRBJ2-3 | . | . | TRBV9
TGTGCCAGCAGTGGGGGACAGAGTTACTACGAGCAGTACTTC | CASSGGQSYYEQYF | TRBJ2-7 | . | TRBD1 | TRBV28
TGTGCCAGCAGCTTGGGACAGGGCGACAATGAGCAGTTCTTC | CASSLGQGDNEQFF | TRBJ2-1 | . | TRBD1 | TRBV11-3
TGCGCCAGCAGCTTGGGGACAGGGGCCGCGCATAATTCACCCCTCCACTTT | CASSLGTGAAHNSPLHF | TRBJ1-6 | . | TRBD1 | TRBV5-1
TGTGCCAGCAGGCGACTAGCGGGAGGGTACGAGCAGTACTTC | CASRRLAGGYEQYF | TRBJ2-7 | . | TRBD2 | TRBV27
TGTGCCAGCAGTTCCCCCCCCGGGAGGGTTATGGATGAGCAGTTCTTC | CASSSPPGRVMDEQFF | TRBJ2-1 | . | TRBD2 | TRBV28
TGCACCAGCAGCCCTTCCGGGAAAGGATACGAGCAGTACTTC | CTSSPSGKGYEQYF | TRBJ2-7 | . | . | TRBV1
TGCAGCGCCCTGGACAGTATTGAAGCTTTCTTT | CSALDSIEAFF | TRBJ1-1 | . | . | TRBV29-1
TGTGCCAGTAGTGCGGGACAGCCGTTCTCTGGAAACACCATATATTTT | CASSAGQPFSGNTIYF | TRBJ1-3 | once | TRBD1 | TRBV19
TGTGCCAGCAGCTTAGTTGGCGTGGGGGGCGCGGGGGATACGCAGTATTTT | CASSLVGVGGAGDTQYF | TRBJ2-3 | . | . | TRBV7-2
TGTGCCAGCAGCACCGGACTAGTAATCACCCCCTACAATGAGCAGTTCTTC | CASSTGLVITPYNEQFF | TRBJ2-1 | . | TRBD2 | TRBV7-2
TGCAGCGTTGCTAGGGCCTCTAATGAAAAACTGTTTTTT | CSVARASNEKLFF | TRBJ1-4 | . | . | TRBV29-1
TGTGCCAGCAGCTTGTCACCGGGAGGCCAGGTTTTAGATACGCAGTATTTT | CASSLSPGGQVLDTQYF | TRBJ2-3 | . | TRBD2 | TRBV4-2
TGTGCCTGGGGAAGGTTGACTGGAAGGAACACCGGGGAGCTGTTTTTT | CAWGRLTGRNTGELFF | TRBJ2-2 | . | . | TRBV30
TGTGCCAGCAGTTTCGGGCAGGGGTACTATGGCTACACCTTC | CASSFGQGYYGYTF | TRBJ1-2 | . | . | TRBV28
TGTGCCAGCAGCCCGGGGGCTCTATCAGGCACAGATACGCAGTATTTT | CASSPGALSGTDTQYF | TRBJ2-3 | . | . | TRBV7-6
TGTGCCAGCAGTGAAGCCGGGGTTTACAATCAGCCCCAGCATTTT | CASSEAGVYNQPQHF | TRBJ1-5 | . | . | TRBV6-1
TGTGCCAGCAGCTATGGGACAGTCGTTGGCTACACCTTC | CASSYGTVVGYTF | TRBJ1-2 | . | TRBD1 | TRBV5-4
TGTGCCAGCAGTTTAAGGGGTAGCGGCACCGGGGAGACCCAGTACTTC | CASSLRGSGTGETQYF | TRBJ2-5 | . | . | TRBV27
TGCAGCGTCGGCGGAGATACGCAGTATTTT | CSVGGDTQYF | TRBJ2-3 | . | . | TRBV29-1
TGTGCCAGCTCACCACAGGGAAAGAATGGCTACACCTTC | CASSPQGKNGYTF | TRBJ1-2 | . | . | TRBV18
TGTGCCAGCTCAACACAGGGGGTCAACTACGAGCAGTACTTC | CASSTQGVNYEQYF | TRBJ2-7 | . | TRBD1 | TRBV18
TGTGCCAGCAGCGCCAGGGGGCGAGCAAACTATGGCTACACCTTC | CASSARGRANYGYTF | TRBJ1-2 | . | TRBD1 | TRBV5-6
TGCAGCGTTGAAACGAGGGCCTCGGGCACTGAAGCTTTCTTT | CSVETRASGTEAFF | TRBJ1-1 | . | . | TRBV29-1
TGTGCCAGCAGCTTAGGGGGGGAGGCTAGTCGCAATGAGCAGTTCTTC | CASSLGGEASRNEQFF | TRBJ2-1 | . | . | TRBV7-6
TGTGCCTGGAGTGCCATAACAGGGGGCAATCAGCCCCAGCATTTT | CAWSAITGGNQPQHF | TRBJ1-5 | . | TRBD1 | TRBV30
TGTGCCAGCATCATACAGGGAGCAACTGAAGCTTTCTTT | CASIIQGATEAFF | TRBJ1-1 | . | . | TRBV6-1
TGTGCCAGTAGTGATGGGACAGCACAGATTACGCAGTATTTT | CASSDGTAQITQYF | TRBJ2-3 | . | TRBD1 | TRBV19
TGTGCCAGCAGCTTAGAGGGAAGGGGCTACGAGCAGTACTTC | CASSLEGRGYEQYF | TRBJ2-7 | . | . | TRBV11-2
TGCGCCAGCAGACTACTAGGTAGCGGGGGAGACAATGAGCAGTTCTTC | CASRLLGSGGDNEQFF | TRBJ2-1 | . | TRBD2 | TRBV5-1
TGTGCCAGCAGTGAATCAGAGGGGTGGGCAGGGGGCCCCAATGAGCAGTTCTTC | CASSESEGWAGGPNEQFF | TRBJ2-1 | . | TRBD1 | TRBV25-1
TGTGCCAGCACCTCGACTAGCGGGAGATCTGAGCAGTTCTTC | CASTSTSGRSEQFF | TRBJ2-1 | . | TRBD2 | TRBV7-8
TGTGCCAGCAGCCAAGGTGGCACGTACACTAATGAAAAACTGTTTTTT | CASSQGGTYTNEKLFF | TRBJ1-4 | . | . | TRBV5-4
TGTGCCAGCAGAGACACCACTAATGAAAAACTGTTTTTT | CASRDTTNEKLFF | TRBJ1-4 | . | . | TRBV5-4
TGTGCCAGCAGCTCCTTAGCGGGAGGGCCCTACAATGAGCAGTTCTTC | CASSSLAGGPYNEQFF | TRBJ2-1 | once | TRBD2 | TRBV11-3
TGTGCCAGTACCACCTCCCGGAGGGCTGCCGGGGAGCTGTTTTTT | CASTTSRRAAGELFF | TRBJ2-2 | . | . | TRBV19
TGTGCCAGCAGCTTGGCCAGAAACAGGGCACATAGCAATCAGCCCCAGCATTTT | CASSLARNRAHSNQPQHF | TRBJ1-5 | . | . | TRBV5-4
TGTGCCAGCAGCCGCATAGCGGGAGGCACAGATACGCAGTATTTT | CASSRIAGGTDTQYF | TRBJ2-3 | . | TRBD2 | TRBV27
TGTGCCACCAGCAGAGATCGAGAGGACGAGCAGTACTTC | CATSRDREDEQYF | TRBJ2-7 | . | . | TRBV15
TGTGCCAGCAGTCTCTCCGGGACAGGGAACTACGAGCAGTACTTC | CASSLSGTGNYEQYF | TRBJ2-7 | . | TRBD1 | TRBV25-1
TGTGCCAGCCCTAAGCTACTCACAGATACGCAGTATTTT | CASPKLLTDTQYF | TRBJ2-3 | . | . | TRBV18
TGTGCCAGCAGCCATGACAGGGGGGGTGAGCAGTTCTTC | CASSHDRGGEQFF | TRBJ2-1 | . | TRBD1 | TRBV7-8
TGTGCCAGCAGCACGGGACAGGCGGGGTATAATGAAAAACTGTTTTTT | CASSTGQAGYNEKLFF | TRBJ1-4 | . | TRBD1 | TRBV14
TGTGCCAGCTCTCAATCGGTAGGCGGTCCGGGGGAGCAGTACTTC | CASSQSVGGPGEQYF | TRBJ2-7 | . | . | TRBV18